This T cell receptor beta chain is from a study of metastatic and nonmetastatic thyroid tumors. Overall study: Thyroid patients, malignant and benign, had repertoires compared across blood and tumor or nodule tissue. Study outcomes and limitations: Reported TCR beta diversity, measured in blood and tumor, was significantly higher for malignant thyroid tumors than for benign nodules.

TCRdb reassembled clones from the PCR reads with MiXCR. Altogether roughly 40,000 clones are present, 15% to 20% being singletons, with the ten largest covering roughly 22%. With 6 bases clipped from V and 2 bases from J, the junction kept 5 bases outside the gene matches. CDR1 MNHNS and CDR2 SASEGT come from the germline V gene. The CDR3 length is 15 residues. Before thyroid surgery, none of the patients had received any treatment. This clone is judged medium-sized (0.01 to 0.1%). Antigen: not known. The chain has TRBV6-1 and TRBJ2-3; 10 bases match TRBD2. The source of this sequence is a female donor with papillary thyroid cancer or a benign thyroid nodule (not recorded which). Some clones in this sample may be carry-over from other donors' samples. The material sequenced was blood. CDR3 in DNA: TGTGCCAGCAGCCCGGGACTAGCGATCACAGATACGCAGTATTTT. Translating gives CASSPGLAITDTQYF.